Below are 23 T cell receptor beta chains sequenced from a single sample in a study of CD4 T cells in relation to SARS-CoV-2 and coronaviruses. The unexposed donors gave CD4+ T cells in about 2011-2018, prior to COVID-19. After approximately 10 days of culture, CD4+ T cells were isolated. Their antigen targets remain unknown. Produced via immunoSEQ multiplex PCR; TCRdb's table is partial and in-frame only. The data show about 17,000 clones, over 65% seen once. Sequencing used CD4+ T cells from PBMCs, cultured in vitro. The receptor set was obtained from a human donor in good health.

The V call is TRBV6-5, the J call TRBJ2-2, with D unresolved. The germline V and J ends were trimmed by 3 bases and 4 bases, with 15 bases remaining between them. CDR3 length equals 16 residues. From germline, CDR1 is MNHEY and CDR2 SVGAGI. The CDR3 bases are TGTGCCAGCAGTTATTCTGCCGCGATGGGCACCGGGGAGCTGTTTTTT. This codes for CASSYSAAMGTGELFF.

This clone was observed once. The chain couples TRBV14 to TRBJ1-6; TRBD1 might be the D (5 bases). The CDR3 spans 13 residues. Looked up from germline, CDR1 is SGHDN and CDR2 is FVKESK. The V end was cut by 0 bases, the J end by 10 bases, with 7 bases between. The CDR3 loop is CASSQERGSPLHF. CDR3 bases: TGTGCCAGCAGCCAAGAACGGGGGTCACCCCTCCACTTT.

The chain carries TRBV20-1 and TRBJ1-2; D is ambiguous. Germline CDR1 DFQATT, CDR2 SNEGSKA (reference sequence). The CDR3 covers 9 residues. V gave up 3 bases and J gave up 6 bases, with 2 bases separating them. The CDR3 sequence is CSASNGYTF. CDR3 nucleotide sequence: TGCAGTGCTAGTAATGGCTACACCTTC.

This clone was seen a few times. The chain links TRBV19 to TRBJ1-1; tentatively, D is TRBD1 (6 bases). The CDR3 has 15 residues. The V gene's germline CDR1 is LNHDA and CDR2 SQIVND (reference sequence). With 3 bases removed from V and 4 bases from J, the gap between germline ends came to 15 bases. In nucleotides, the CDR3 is TGTGCCAGTAGTATCACAGGGAGTATTGGCACTGAAGCTTTCTTT. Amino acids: CASSITGSIGTEAFF.

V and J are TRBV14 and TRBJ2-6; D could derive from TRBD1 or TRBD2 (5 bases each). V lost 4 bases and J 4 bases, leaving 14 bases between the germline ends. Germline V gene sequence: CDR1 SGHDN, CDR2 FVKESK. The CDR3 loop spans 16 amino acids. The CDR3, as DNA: TGTGCCAGCAGCCGCCTCACAGGACTGGGGGCCAACGTCCTGACTTTC. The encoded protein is CASSRLTGLGANVLTF.

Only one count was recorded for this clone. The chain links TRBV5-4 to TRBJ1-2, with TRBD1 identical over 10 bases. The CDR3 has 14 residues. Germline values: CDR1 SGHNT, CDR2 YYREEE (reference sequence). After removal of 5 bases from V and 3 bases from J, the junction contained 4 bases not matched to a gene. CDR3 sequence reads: CASRRQGADYGYTF. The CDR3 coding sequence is TGTGCCAGCAGGCGACAGGGGGCGGACTATGGCTACACCTTC.

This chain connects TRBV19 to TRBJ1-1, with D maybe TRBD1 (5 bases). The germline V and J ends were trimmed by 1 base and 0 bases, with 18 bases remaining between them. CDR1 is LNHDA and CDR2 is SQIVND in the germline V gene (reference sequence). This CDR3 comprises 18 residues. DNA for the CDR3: TGTGCCAGTAGTATAGTCGACTACTCGGGACGCCTGAACACTGAAGCTTTCTTT. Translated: CASSIVDYSGRLNTEAFF.

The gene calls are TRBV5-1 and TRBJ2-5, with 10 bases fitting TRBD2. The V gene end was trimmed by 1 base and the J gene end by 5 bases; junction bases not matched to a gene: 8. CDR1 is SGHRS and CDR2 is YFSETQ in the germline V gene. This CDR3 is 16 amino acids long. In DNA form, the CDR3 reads TGCGCCAGCAGCTTGAGGACTAGCGGTGGGTGGGAGACCCAGTACTTC. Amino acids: CASSLRTSGGWETQYF.

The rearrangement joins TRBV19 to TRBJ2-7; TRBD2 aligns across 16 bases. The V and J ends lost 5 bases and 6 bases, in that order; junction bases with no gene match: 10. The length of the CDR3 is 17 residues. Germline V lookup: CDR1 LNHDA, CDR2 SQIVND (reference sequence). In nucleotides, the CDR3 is TGTGCCAGTAGTCTGGGACTAGCGGGAGGGCCAGTCGCCGAGCAGTACTTC. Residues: CASSLGLAGGPVAEQYF.

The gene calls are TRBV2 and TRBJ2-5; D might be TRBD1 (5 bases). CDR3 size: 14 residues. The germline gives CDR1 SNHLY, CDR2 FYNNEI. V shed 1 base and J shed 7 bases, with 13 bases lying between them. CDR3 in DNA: TGTGCCAGCAGTGAAGGTCGGACCCAGGGGACCCAGTACTTC. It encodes CASSEGRTQGTQYF.

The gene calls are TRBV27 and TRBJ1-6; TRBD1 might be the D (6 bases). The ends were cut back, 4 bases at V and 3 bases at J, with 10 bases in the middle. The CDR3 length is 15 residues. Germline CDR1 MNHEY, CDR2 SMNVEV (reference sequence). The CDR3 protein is CASSSPRGYNSPLHF. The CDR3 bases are TGTGCCAGCAGTTCCCCCAGGGGCTATAATTCACCCCTCCACTTT.

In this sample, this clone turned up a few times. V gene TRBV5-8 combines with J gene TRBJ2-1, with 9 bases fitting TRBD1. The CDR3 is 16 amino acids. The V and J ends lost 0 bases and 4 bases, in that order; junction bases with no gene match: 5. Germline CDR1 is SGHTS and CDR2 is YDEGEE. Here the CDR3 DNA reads TGTGCCAGCAGCTTGGATTCCGGACAGGGGTACAATGAGCAGTTCTTC. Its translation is CASSLDSGQGYNEQFF. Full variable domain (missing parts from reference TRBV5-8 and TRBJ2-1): EAGVTQSPTHLIKTRGQQATLRCSPISGHTSVYWYQQALGLGLQFLLWYDEGEERNRGNFPPRFSGRQFPNYSSELNVNALELEDSALYLCASSLDSGQGYNEQFFGPGTRLTVL.

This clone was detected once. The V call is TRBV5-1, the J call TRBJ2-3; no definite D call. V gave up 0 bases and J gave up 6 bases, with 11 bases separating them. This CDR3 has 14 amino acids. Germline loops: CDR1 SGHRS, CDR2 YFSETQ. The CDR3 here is CASSLESAFDTQYF. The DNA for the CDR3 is TGCGCCAGCAGCTTGGAATCCGCGTTCGATACGCAGTATTTT.

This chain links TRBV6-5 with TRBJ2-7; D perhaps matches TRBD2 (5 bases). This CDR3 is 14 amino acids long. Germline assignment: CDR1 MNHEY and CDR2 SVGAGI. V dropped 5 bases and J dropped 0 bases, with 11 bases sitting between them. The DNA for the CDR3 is TGTGCCAGCAGTCCAATGGGGAGCTCCTACGAGCAGTACTTC. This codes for CASSPMGSSYEQYF.

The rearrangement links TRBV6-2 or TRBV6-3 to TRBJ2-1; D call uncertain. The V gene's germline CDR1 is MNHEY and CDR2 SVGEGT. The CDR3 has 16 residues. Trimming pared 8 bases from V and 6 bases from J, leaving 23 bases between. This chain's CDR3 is CASRPPLVRLVNEQFF. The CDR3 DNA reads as TGTGCCAGCCGCCCCCCTCTTGTCCGGTTAGTCAATGAGCAGTTCTTC.

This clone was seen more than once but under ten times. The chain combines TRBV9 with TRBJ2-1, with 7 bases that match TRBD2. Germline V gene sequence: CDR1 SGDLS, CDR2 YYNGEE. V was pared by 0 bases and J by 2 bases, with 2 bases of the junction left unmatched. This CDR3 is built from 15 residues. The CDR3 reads CASSVAAGAYNEQFF. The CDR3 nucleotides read TGTGCCAGCAGCGTAGCGGCGGGAGCCTACAATGAGCAGTTCTTC.

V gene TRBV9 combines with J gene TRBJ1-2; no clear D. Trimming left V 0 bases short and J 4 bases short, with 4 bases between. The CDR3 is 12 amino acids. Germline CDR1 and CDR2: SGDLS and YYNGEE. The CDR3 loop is CASSVGSYGYTF. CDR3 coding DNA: TGTGCCAGCAGCGTAGGCAGCTATGGCTACACCTTC.

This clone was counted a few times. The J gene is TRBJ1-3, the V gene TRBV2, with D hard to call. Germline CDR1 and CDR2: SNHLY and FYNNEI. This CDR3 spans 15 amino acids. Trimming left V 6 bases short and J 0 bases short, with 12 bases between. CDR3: CASSAKLPSGNTIYF. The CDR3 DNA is TGTGCCAGCAGCGCAAAACTACCCTCTGGAAACACCATATATTTT.

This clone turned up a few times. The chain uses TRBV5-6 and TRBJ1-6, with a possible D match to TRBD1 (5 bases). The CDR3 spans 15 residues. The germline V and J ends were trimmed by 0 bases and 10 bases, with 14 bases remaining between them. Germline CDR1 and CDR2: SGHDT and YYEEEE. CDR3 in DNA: TGTGCCAGCAGCTTGGTCTCAGGGAGCGGATCACCCCTCCACTTT. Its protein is CASSLVSGSGSPLHF. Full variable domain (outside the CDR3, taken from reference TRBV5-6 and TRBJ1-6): DAGVTQSPTHLIKTRGQQVTLRCSPKSGHDTVSWYQQALGQGPQFIFQYYEEEERQRGNFPDRFSGHQFPNYSSELNVNALLLGDSALYLCASSLVSGSGSPLHFGNGTRLTVT.

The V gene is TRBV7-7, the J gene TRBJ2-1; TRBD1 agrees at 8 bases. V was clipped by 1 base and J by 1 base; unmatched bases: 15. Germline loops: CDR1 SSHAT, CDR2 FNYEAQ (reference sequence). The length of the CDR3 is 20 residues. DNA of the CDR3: TGTGCCAGCAGCTTAGGGACAGGGAATAGGGCGGGACCTTCCTACAATGAGCAGTTCTTC. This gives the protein CASSLGTGNRAGPSYNEQFF.

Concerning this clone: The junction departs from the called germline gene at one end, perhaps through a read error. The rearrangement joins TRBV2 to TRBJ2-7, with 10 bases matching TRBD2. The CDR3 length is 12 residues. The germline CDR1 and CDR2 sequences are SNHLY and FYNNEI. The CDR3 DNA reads TGTGCCAGCAGTTCCGATGGGACTAGCGAGGGCTTC. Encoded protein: CASSSDGTSEGF.

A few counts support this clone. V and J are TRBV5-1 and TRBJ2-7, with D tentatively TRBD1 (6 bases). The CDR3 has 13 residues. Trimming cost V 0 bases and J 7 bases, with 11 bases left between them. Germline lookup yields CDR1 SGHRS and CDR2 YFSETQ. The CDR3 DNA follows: TGCGCCAGCAGCTTGGGTGACAGGAGTGAGCAGTACTTC. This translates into CASSLGDRSEQYF.

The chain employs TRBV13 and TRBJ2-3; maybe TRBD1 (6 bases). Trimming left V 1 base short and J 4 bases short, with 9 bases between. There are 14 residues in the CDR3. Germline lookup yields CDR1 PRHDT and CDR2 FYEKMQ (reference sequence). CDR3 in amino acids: CASSLAGVSDTQYF. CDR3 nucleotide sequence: TGTGCCAGCAGCTTAGCAGGGGTTTCAGATACGCAGTATTTT.